These 4 T cell receptor beta chains were sequenced from one sample in a study of T-cell memory formation after mild COVID-19. TCRdb re-called the 5' RACE reads through MiXCR, storing one row per CDR3 protein. The sample lists hundreds of thousands of distinct CDR3 sequences, around a sixth occurring once. The sample consisted of PBMCs or a T cell subset sorted from them (not recorded which). Source of these receptors: a young man who had mild COVID-19 (a few samples of this study predate the infection). Cell type and time point are not known.

This clonotype has a handful of counts. The genes are TRBV7-2 and TRBJ1-5; D is uncertain. CDR3 size: 13 residues. The ends were cut back, 1 base at V and 3 bases at J, with 4 bases in the middle. Germline values: CDR1 SGHTA, CDR2 FQGNSA. The CDR3 coding sequence is TGTGCCAGCAGCTTAGGCGACAATCAGCCCCAGCATTTT. Its translation: CASSLGDNQPQHF.

In its sample, this clonotype was seen a few times. The germline gene is not matched at one end of the junction; a read error may be the cause. The chain has TRBV5-1 and TRBJ1-6, with D unclear. The germline V gene has CDR1 SGHRS and CDR2 YFSETQ. This CDR3 is built from 14 residues. DNA for the CDR3: TGCGCCACCAGCAAGGGTGGAGTTAATTCACCCCTCCACTTT. This gives the protein CATSKGGVNSPLHF.

The chain carries TRBV10-3 and TRBJ1-1; D call uncertain. This CDR3 comprises 14 residues. V was cut by 0 bases and J by 0 bases, with 5 bases left in between. Germline CDR1 reads ENHRY; CDR2 reads SYGVKD. Here the CDR3 DNA reads TGTGCCATCAGTGAGTCGGCTCTGAACACTGAAGCTTTCTTT. This gives the protein CAISESALNTEAFF.

This sequence joins TRBV7-9 and TRBJ1-2; no reliable D call. The germline V gene encodes CDR1 SEHNR and CDR2 FQNEAQ (reference sequence). With 7 bases removed from V and 8 bases from J, the gap between germline ends came to 20 bases. The CDR3 contains 14 residues. This chain's CDR3 is CASTSLTRLGGYTF. CDR3 DNA: TGTGCCAGCACCTCCCTGACTCGTCTGGGGGGCTACACCTTC.